A single sample is the source of the 20 T cell receptor beta chains below, sequenced in a study of shared clonotypes between healthy human individuals. Method: immunoSEQ multiplex PCR; TCRdb's copy keeps in-frame clones and lacks some. The sample has some 2 million clones, 85% to 95% seen once. The sequenced sample consisted of naive CD4+ T cells sorted from blood. Specified subset: CD45RA+ positively selected. These TCRs come from a young man in good health.

This chain joins TRBV19 and TRBJ2-7; TRBD1 aligns across 7 bases. Germline V lookup: CDR1 LNHDA, CDR2 SQIVND (reference sequence). V shed 7 bases and J 6 bases; nucleotides not matched to a gene: 3. CDR3 size: 11 residues. CDR3 sequence: CASTQGSEQYF. DNA of the CDR3: TGTGCCAGTACACAGGGGAGCGAGCAGTACTTC.

The chain has TRBV30 and TRBJ2-3; 7 bases agree with TRBD2. The CDR3 loop spans 14 amino acids. The V gene end was trimmed by 5 bases and the J gene end by 7 bases; junction bases not matched to a gene: 12. CDR1 is GTSNPN and CDR2 is SVGIG in the germline V gene (reference sequence). The CDR3 region is CAWSTSAITNTQYF. Here the CDR3 DNA reads TGTGCCTGGTCAACTAGCGCAATTACGAATACGCAGTATTTT.

The chain uses TRBV18 and TRBJ1-5; perhaps TRBD1 as D (6 bases). The germline gives CDR1 KGHSH, CDR2 LQKENI. The CDR3 consists of 16 residues. V shed 0 bases and J shed 3 bases, with 12 bases lying between them. Here the CDR3 DNA reads TGTGCCAGCTCACCACCGGGGGGGCTTATCAATCAGCCCCAGCATTTT. It translates to CASSPPGGLINQPQHF.

The V and J genes are TRBV28 and TRBJ2-3; tentatively, D is TRBD1 (5 bases). CDR3 length: 11 residues. The V end lost 7 bases, the J end lost 8 bases, and 10 bases lay between the germline ends. Germline V gene data show CDR1 as MDHEN and CDR2 as SYDVKM. The DNA of the CDR3 is TGTGCCAGCAAAGGGGCTGCTACGCAGTATTTT. Protein product: CASKGAATQYF. The full variable domain, with the rest looked up from reference TRBV28 and TRBJ2-3, is DVKVTQSSRYLVKRTGEKVFLECVQDMDHENMFWYRQDPGLGLRLIYFSYDVKMKEKGDIPEGYSVSREKKERFSLILESASTNQTSMYLCASKGAATQYFGPGTRLTVL.

The CDR3 region is CASSQGQTEAYEQYF. The CDR3 DNA reads as TGCGCCAGCAGCCAGGGCCAGACAGAGGCCTACGAGCAGTACTTC. This chain uses TRBV4-1 with TRBJ2-7; tentatively, D is TRBD1 (5 bases). Germline values: CDR1 MGHRA, CDR2 YSYEKL. The CDR3 runs 15 residues. Trimming cost V 3 bases and J 2 bases, with 14 bases left between them.

This clone was observed a few times. Written as DNA, the CDR3 is TGTGCCAGCAGCCAAGGGATCCACTCGCAGGGCTATGGCTACACCTTC. Residues: CASSQGIHSQGYGYTF. The rearrangement uses TRBV14 and TRBJ1-2; tentatively, D is TRBD1 (5 bases). There are 16 residues in the CDR3. Germline V CDR1 and CDR2: SGHDN, FVKESK. V was cut by 1 base and J by 4 bases, with 16 bases left in between.

The chain links TRBV9 to TRBJ1-3; 7 bases agree with TRBD1. The CDR3 contains 15 residues. Unmatched junction bases numbered 7, after V lost 7 bases and J lost 0 bases. The germline V gene encodes CDR1 SGDLS and CDR2 YYNGEE. The CDR3 sequence is CASGLRTGSGNTIYF. CDR3 bases: TGTGCCAGCGGCCTAAGGACAGGCTCTGGAAACACCATATATTTT.

V is TRBV19 and J is TRBJ2-7, with D possibly being TRBD2 (5 bases). Deletions cut 10 bases from V and 5 bases from J, with 18 bases between. CDR3 length equals 13 residues. Germline loops: CDR1 LNHDA, CDR2 SQIVND (reference sequence). In DNA form, the CDR3 reads TGTGCCACCGCCTTGCGGGCCCTAGACGAGCAGTACTTC. Translation gives CATALRALDEQYF.

This chain joins TRBV7-9 and TRBJ2-7; 11 nucleotides match TRBD2. V was clipped by 5 bases and J by 0 bases; unmatched bases: 6. The germline CDR1 and CDR2 sequences are SEHNR and FQNEAQ (reference sequence). This CDR3 spans 16 amino acids. The CDR3 region has the DNA TGTGCCAGCAGCGATCTAGCGGGAGGAGGCTCCTACGAGCAGTACTTC. Translating it yields CASSDLAGGGSYEQYF.

In the case of this clone: This same CDR3 is encoded by further DNA sequences in the sample. The J gene is TRBJ1-4, the V gene TRBV28; D unclear. Germline lookup yields CDR1 MDHEN and CDR2 SYDVKM. The CDR3 contains 12 residues. The V gene lost 3 bases and the J gene lost 5 bases, with 4 bases spanning the gap. CDR3 coding DNA: TGTGCCAGCAGTTTGCTGAATGAAAAACTGTTTTTT. Its translation is CASSLLNEKLFF.

This clone was counted once. Other DNA variants within this sample encode the same CDR3. This rearrangement joins TRBV11-3 to TRBJ2-2; D is perhaps TRBD1 (6 bases). Germline loops: CDR1 SGHNT, CDR2 YENEEA. The CDR3 contains 13 residues. Trimming pared 3 bases from V and 4 bases from J, leaving 6 bases between. The CDR3 reads CASSLDSTGELFF. DNA for the CDR3: TGTGCCAGCAGCTTGGACAGCACCGGGGAGCTGTTTTTT.

This chain joins TRBV7-2 and TRBJ2-2; D possibly matches TRBD1 or TRBD2 (5 bases each). Trimming removed 1 base from V and 9 bases from J, with 12 bases in between. Germline loops: CDR1 SGHTA, CDR2 FQGNSA. The CDR3 length is 14 residues. The CDR3 loop is CASSLGGARRELFF. CDR3 DNA sequence: TGTGCCAGCAGCTTAGGAGGGGCAAGGAGGGAGCTGTTTTTT.

This chain links TRBV28 with TRBJ2-4, with a possible D match to TRBD2 (5 bases). CDR3 length: 11 amino acids. The V and J ends lost 6 bases and 12 bases respectively, with 12 bases between them. Germline values: CDR1 MDHEN, CDR2 SYDVKM. In DNA form, the CDR3 reads TGTGCCAGCAGGAGCGGTGGGAGTCAGTACTTC. Residues: CASRSGGSQYF.

Remarks on this clone: Other nucleotide sequences from this sample produce the same CDR3. The gene calls are TRBV10-3 and TRBJ1-5; D is unresolved. The CDR3 has 15 residues. V was shortened by 0 bases and J by 3 bases, with 9 bases between the two germline ends. Germline CDR1 and CDR2: ENHRY and SYGVKD. CDR3: CAISESGGVNQPQHF. Written as DNA, the CDR3 is TGTGCCATCAGTGAGTCCGGCGGGGTCAATCAGCCCCAGCATTTT.

The rearrangement joins TRBV10-3 to TRBJ1-5; possible D gene TRBD1, 5 bases. This CDR3 has 13 amino acids. The germline V and J ends were trimmed by 9 bases and 6 bases, with 15 bases remaining between them. Per the germline V gene, CDR1 is ENHRY and CDR2 is SYGVKD. CDR3 DNA sequence: TGTGCCATAGGGAGGGACTCCGGTCAGCCCCAGCATTTT. Protein: CAIGRDSGQPQHF.

This rearrangement joins TRBV14 to TRBJ2-7; no clear D gene. Trimming took off 0 bases at V and 8 bases at J, with 14 bases between the two ends. Germline V gives CDR1 SGHDN, CDR2 FVKESK. This CDR3 is built from 14 residues. The CDR3 loop reads CASSQDIGTTQQYF. As DNA, the CDR3 is TGTGCCAGCAGCCAAGATATCGGAACTACGCAGCAGTACTTC.

The J gene is TRBJ1-2, the V gene TRBV6-1, with TRBD1 matching 9 bases. The CDR3 totals 14 residues. The V and J ends lost 7 bases and 3 bases, in that order; junction bases with no gene match: 6. Looked up from germline, CDR1 is MNHNS and CDR2 is SASEGT. For the CDR3, the DNA is TGTGCCAGCACTCTGACAGGGGGAGACTATGGCTACACCTTC. Protein: CASTLTGGDYGYTF.

Remarks on this clone: Other DNA sequences from this sample encode an identical CDR3 as well. This chain uses TRBV18 with TRBJ2-7; D perhaps matches TRBD2 (6 bases). V dropped 2 bases and J dropped 2 bases, with 7 bases sitting between them. In germline, CDR1 is KGHSH, CDR2 LQKENI. This CDR3 region has 13 residues. CDR3 in DNA: TGTGCCAGCTCACCAACGGGGGCCTACGAGCAGTACTTC. It specifies CASSPTGAYEQYF.

The chain links TRBV20-1 to TRBJ2-1; D is uncertain. The V end lost 3 bases, the J end lost 8 bases, and 8 bases lay between the germline ends. CDR1 is DFQATT and CDR2 is SNEGSKA in the germline V gene (reference sequence). The CDR3 has 11 residues. The DNA for the CDR3 is TGCAGTGCTAGTCAAAGCTATGAGCAGTTCTTC. Translated, it gives CSASQSYEQFF.

The chain employs TRBV27 and TRBJ2-1, with D maybe TRBD1 (6 bases). Trimming stripped 5 bases from V and 0 bases from J, with 14 bases between. CDR3 length: 16 residues. Germline CDR1 is MNHEY and CDR2 is SMNVEV (reference sequence). For the CDR3, the DNA is TGTGCCAGCAGTCCGGGACAACTAAGCTCCTACAATGAGCAGTTCTTC. It is translated as CASSPGQLSSYNEQFF.